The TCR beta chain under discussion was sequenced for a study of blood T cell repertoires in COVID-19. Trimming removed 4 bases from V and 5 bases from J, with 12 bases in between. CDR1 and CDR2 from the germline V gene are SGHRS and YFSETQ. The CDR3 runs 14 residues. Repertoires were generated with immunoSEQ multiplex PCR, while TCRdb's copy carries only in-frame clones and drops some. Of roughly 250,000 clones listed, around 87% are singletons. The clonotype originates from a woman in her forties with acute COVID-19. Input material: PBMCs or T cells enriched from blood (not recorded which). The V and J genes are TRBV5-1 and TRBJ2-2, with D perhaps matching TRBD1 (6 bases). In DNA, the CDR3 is TGCGCCAGCAGCCCTAACGGACAGACCGGGGAGCTGTTTTTT. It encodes CASSPNGQTGELFF.